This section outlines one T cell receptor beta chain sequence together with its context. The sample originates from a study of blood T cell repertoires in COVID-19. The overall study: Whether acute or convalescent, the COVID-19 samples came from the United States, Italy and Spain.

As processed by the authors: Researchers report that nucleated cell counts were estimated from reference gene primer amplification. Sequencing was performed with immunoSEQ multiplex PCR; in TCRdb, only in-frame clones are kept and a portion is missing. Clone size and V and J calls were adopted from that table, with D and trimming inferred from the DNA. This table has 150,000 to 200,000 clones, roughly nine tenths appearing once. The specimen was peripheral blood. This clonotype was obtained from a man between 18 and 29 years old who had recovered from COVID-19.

CDR3 region: CASSYSTKPTQYF. CDR3 bases: TGTGCCAGCAGTTACTCGACTAAACCTACGCAGTATTTT. This chain uses TRBV6-2 or TRBV6-3 with TRBJ2-3; the D gene is possibly TRBD2 (5 bases). Germline assignment: CDR1 MNHEY and CDR2 SVGEGT. CDR3 length: 13 residues. Trimming stripped 0 bases from V and 8 bases from J, with 9 bases between.